This T cell receptor beta chain was recovered during a study of PD-L1 blockade in urothelial cancer. The CDR3 has 15 amino acids. The ends were cut back, 5 bases at V and 5 bases at J, with 18 bases in the middle. Per germline, CDR1 MDHEN and CDR2 SYDVKM. All patients handed over anywhere from 1 to 8 samples, pretreatment and on-treatment. Method: immunoSEQ multiplex PCR; TCRdb's copy keeps in-frame clones and lacks some. Of about 74,000 clones in the sample, around 84% were seen once. The sample consisted of PBMCs, taken around atezolizumab (anti-PD-L1) treatment. This receptor was identified in a man aged 65 to 85 with urothelial cancer. The chain has TRBV28 and TRBJ2-5, with no clear D. DNA for the CDR3: TGTGCCAGCAGTCCCAGGTTTCCCTCTTGGGAGACCCAGTACTTC. This encodes CASSPRFPSWETQYF.